Sequencing of this TCR beta chain was carried out in a study of blood T cell repertoires in COVID-19. Profiling relied on immunoSEQ multiplex PCR, and the TCRdb table lists in-frame clones only, not all of them. The sample yields 70,000 to 100,000 clones, about nine tenths seen once. The germline gives CDR1 MNHEY, CDR2 SVGAGI. With 8 bases removed from V and 0 bases from J, the gap between germline ends came to 13 bases. The length of the CDR3 is 14 residues. This receptor was identified in a human donor in a cohort sampled during active COVID-19. The V gene is TRBV6-5, the J gene TRBJ1-1; D gene unclear. The sequenced sample was peripheral blood. The CDR3 region has the DNA TGTGCCAGCCTAAAGGGAGGGCTGAACACTGAAGCTTTCTTT. As protein: CASLKGGLNTEAFF.